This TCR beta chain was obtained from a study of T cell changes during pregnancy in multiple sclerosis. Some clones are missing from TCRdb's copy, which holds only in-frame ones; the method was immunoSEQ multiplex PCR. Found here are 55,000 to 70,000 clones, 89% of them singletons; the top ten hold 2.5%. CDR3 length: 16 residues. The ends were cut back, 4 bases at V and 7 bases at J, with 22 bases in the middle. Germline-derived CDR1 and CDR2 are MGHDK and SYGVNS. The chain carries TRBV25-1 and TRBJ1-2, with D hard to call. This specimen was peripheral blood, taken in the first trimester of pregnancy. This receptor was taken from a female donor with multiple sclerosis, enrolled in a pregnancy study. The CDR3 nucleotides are TGTGCCAGCAGTGGGGTGGGCTTGGTGGCCCTCCTTGGCTACACCTTC. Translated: CASSGVGLVALLGYTF.